These 30 T cell receptor beta chains originate from one sample sequenced in a study of blood T cell repertoires in COVID-19. Repertoires were generated with immunoSEQ multiplex PCR, while TCRdb's copy carries only in-frame clones and drops some. The sample has fewer than 200,000 clones; about 85% are singletons. The sequenced material came from PBMCs or T cells enriched from blood (not recorded which). These receptors all come from a woman in her thirties or forties with acute COVID-19.

The chain joins TRBV29-1 to TRBJ1-1, with TRBD1 matching 7 bases. This CDR3 region has 13 residues. The J segment lost 5 bases and the V segment lost 7 bases, leaving 10 bases of the junction unmatched. Germline V gene lookup returns CDR1 SQVTM and CDR2 ANQGSEA. The CDR3 sequence: CSGIGQAGTEAFF. The DNA of the CDR3 is TGCAGCGGGATAGGACAGGCGGGGACTGAAGCTTTCTTT.

The chain has TRBV2 and TRBJ2-7, with TRBD2 identical over 8 bases. CDR3 length: 14 residues. Losses at the gene ends were 5 bases for V and 0 bases for J; bases not matched to a gene: 3. Per the germline V gene, CDR1 is SNHLY and CDR2 is FYNNEI. CDR3 sequence reads: CASSTSGSSYEQYV. In nucleotides, the CDR3 is TGTGCCAGCAGTACAAGCGGGAGCTCCTACGAGCAGTACGTC.

This clone was seen more than once but under ten times. The chain has TRBV7-8 and TRBJ1-2; no clear D. Germline lookup yields CDR1 SGHVS and CDR2 FQNEAQ. The CDR3 totals 13 residues. Trimming took 10 bases from V and 7 from J, leaving 19 bases between them. CDR3 sequence (DNA): TGTGCCACCCTACAGCTTAACTTCGGTGGCTACACCTTC. Protein product: CATLQLNFGGYTF. The whole variable domain, remainder taken from reference TRBV7-8 and TRBJ1-2, is GAGVSQSPRYKVAKRGQDVALRCDPISGHVSLFWYQQALGQGPEFLTYFQNEAQLDKSGLPSDRFFAERPEGSVSTLKIQRTQQEDSAVYLCATLQLNFGGYTFGSGTRLTVV.

V is TRBV5-3 and J is TRBJ2-1; 8 bases match TRBD1. TRBV5-3 is classed as an ORF, of uncertain function. V gave up 4 bases and J gave up 2 bases; unmatched junction bases: 8. The CDR3 length is 16 residues. Here the CDR3 reads CARSLYDRGAYNEQFF. Here the CDR3 DNA reads TGTGCCAGAAGCCTTTACGACAGGGGCGCCTACAATGAGCAGTTCTTC.

V usage is TRBV7-8 and J usage is TRBJ2-1, with TRBD1 matching over 9 bases. The J segment lost 8 bases and the V segment lost 0 bases, leaving 8 bases of the junction unmatched. Looked up from germline, CDR1 is SGHVS and CDR2 is FQNEAQ. The CDR3 has 16 residues. CDR3: CASSLAGTGLPDEQFF. DNA of the CDR3: TGTGCCAGCAGCTTAGCAGGGACAGGGTTACCTGATGAGCAGTTCTTC.

In its sample, this clone was seen a few times. CDR3 in DNA: TGTGCCAGTAGTCCTCAAGGGACAGCCATTAATGAAAAACTGTTTTTT. This encodes CASSPQGTAINEKLFF. The chain is built from TRBV19 and TRBJ1-4, with 7 bases matching TRBD1. V gave up 5 bases and J gave up 4 bases; unmatched junction bases: 10. CDR1 is LNHDA and CDR2 is SQIVND in the germline V gene (reference sequence). The CDR3 has 16 residues.

The DNA of the CDR3 is TGTGCCAGCAGTCCCCTCTACGGCACAGATACGCAGTATTTT. As protein: CASSPLYGTDTQYF. The gene calls are TRBV6-5 and TRBJ2-3; D unclear. CDR3 size: 14 residues. V lost 5 bases and J lost 1, with 10 bases in between. CDR1 and CDR2 from the germline V gene are MNHEY and SVGAGI.

This chain uses TRBV20-1 with TRBJ1-1; D unclear. CDR1 is DFQATT, CDR2 SNEGSKA, per germline (reference sequence). Trimming took off 3 bases at V and 4 bases at J, with 12 bases between the two ends. The CDR3 runs 13 residues. This chain's CDR3 is CSASGEGVTEAFF. The CDR3 DNA sequence: TGCAGTGCTAGTGGGGAGGGAGTCACTGAAGCTTTCTTT.

J is TRBJ2-5 and V is TRBV9, with 7 bases lining up with TRBD1. J was trimmed by 5 bases and V by 4 bases; bases with no gene match: 8. Per the germline V gene, CDR1 is SGDLS and CDR2 is YYNGEE. This CDR3 is built from 14 residues. CDR3 nucleotides: TGTGCCAGCAGCCCCGGTACAGGGGAGGAGACCCAGTACTTC. It specifies CASSPGTGEETQYF.

The chain combines TRBV10-3 with TRBJ1-6, with D tentatively TRBD1 (5 bases). Trimming shortened V by 2 bases and J by 10 bases, and 15 bases separated the two germline ends. The length of the CDR3 is 15 residues. The germline V gene has CDR1 ENHRY and CDR2 SYGVKD. Here the CDR3 reads CAISEGQGFASPLHF. In DNA form, the CDR3 reads TGTGCCATCAGTGAGGGGCAGGGTTTTGCGTCACCCCTCCACTTT.

The rearrangement links TRBV5-8 to TRBJ2-3; 10 nucleotides agree with TRBD2. Germline values: CDR1 SGHTS, CDR2 YDEGEE. V lost 0 bases and J lost 2; bases outside the gene matches: 3. This CDR3 is 16 amino acids long. The CDR3 spells CASSLGTSGTTDTQYF. In nucleotides, the CDR3 is TGTGCCAGCAGCTTGGGGACTAGCGGCACCACAGATACGCAGTATTTT.

V is TRBV19 and J is TRBJ1-3; TRBD1 is a possible D gene (5 bases). Trimming stripped 10 bases from V and 1 base from J, with 11 bases between. Germline loops: CDR1 LNHDA, CDR2 SQIVND (reference sequence). This CDR3 is built from 13 residues. The DNA of the CDR3 is TGTGCCACCGGCCAGGGATCTGGAAACACCATATATTTT. Protein product: CATGQGSGNTIYF.

Only one count was recorded for this clone. The chain uses TRBV19 and TRBJ2-3, with TRBD1 matching 10 bases. Germline CDR1 and CDR2: LNHDA and SQIVND (reference sequence). CDR3 length: 14 amino acids. V shed 6 bases, J shed 5 bases, and the junction held 5 bases outside the gene matches. The CDR3 DNA is TGTGCCAGTAGCCATGGACAGGGGGTAGATACGCAGTATTTT. This codes for CASSHGQGVDTQYF. The full variable domain, rest sourced from reference TRBV19 and TRBJ2-3, is DGGITQSPKYLFRKEGQNVTLSCEQNLNHDAMYWYRQDPGQGLRLIYYSQIVNDFQKGDIAEGYSVSREKKESFPLTVTSAQKNPTAFYLCASSHGQGVDTQYFGPGTRLTVL.

CDR3: CASSYYLETQYF. The CDR3 DNA reads as TGTGCCAGCTCGTACTATCTCGAGACCCAGTACTTC. The gene calls are TRBV18 and TRBJ2-5; D is unresolved. The V gene lost 6 bases and the J gene lost 5 bases, with 10 bases spanning the gap. This CDR3 has 12 residues. Germline loops: CDR1 KGHSH, CDR2 LQKENI.

This chain uses TRBV25-1 with TRBJ1-4; D perhaps matches TRBD1 (5 bases). The CDR3 has 15 residues. CDR1 is MGHDK and CDR2 is SYGVNS in the germline V gene. V gave up 5 bases and J gave up 7 bases, with 17 bases separating them. CDR3 in DNA: TGTGCCAGCAGTTTGGGTTCGGGGGATGCTGAAAAACTGTTTTTT. Translation gives CASSLGSGDAEKLFF.

The chain uses TRBV27 and TRBJ2-1; TRBD2 matches at 11 bases. Losses at the gene ends were 4 bases for V and 9 bases for J; bases not matched to a gene: 11. Germline lookup yields CDR1 MNHEY and CDR2 SMNVEV (reference sequence). This CDR3 has 16 residues. Written as DNA, the CDR3 is TGTGCCAGCAGTTATACACTAGCGGGAGTATCGGGTGAGCAGTTCTTC. Translating gives CASSYTLAGVSGEQFF.

This rearrangement joins TRBV5-1 to TRBJ1-2; D is unresolved. Trimming took off 6 bases at V and 7 bases at J, with 22 bases between the two ends. Germline V gene sequence: CDR1 SGHRS, CDR2 YFSETQ. The CDR3 sequence is 15 residues long. This CDR3 reads CASKERGRGEFGYTF. The CDR3 DNA follows: TGCGCCAGCAAAGAGCGAGGGCGCGGAGAATTTGGCTACACCTTC.

V and J are TRBV19 and TRBJ2-7; TRBD2 might be the D (6 bases). V dropped 3 bases and J dropped 2 bases, with 17 bases sitting between them. CDR1 is LNHDA, CDR2 SQIVND, per germline (reference sequence). This CDR3 is built from 16 residues. The CDR3 region is CASSIGTGSVPYEQYF. CDR3 sequence (DNA): TGTGCCAGTAGTATTGGAACCGGGAGTGTTCCCTACGAGCAGTACTTC.

This chain uses TRBV2 with TRBJ2-5, with a possible D match to TRBD2 (5 bases). Germline CDR1 is SNHLY and CDR2 is FYNNEI. The CDR3 length is 14 residues. V was pared by 5 bases and J by 1 base, with 11 bases between. CDR3 loop: CASSWKRTQETQYF. The CDR3 DNA is TGTGCCAGCAGTTGGAAGCGGACCCAAGAGACCCAGTACTTC.

There are many counts of this clone. The V and J genes are TRBV5-1 and TRBJ2-5; 8 bases line up with TRBD2. This CDR3 spans 15 amino acids. Germline V lookup: CDR1 SGHRS, CDR2 YFSETQ. With 2 bases clipped from V and 4 bases from J, the junction kept 7 bases outside the gene matches. The CDR3 DNA reads as TGCGCCAGCAGCTTTGGTGGGAGCGGGGGAGAGACCCAGTACTTC. Translated, it gives CASSFGGSGGETQYF.

This clone was detected once. This chain uses TRBV2 with TRBJ1-1; D is ambiguous. The CDR3 runs to 13 residues. Germline-derived CDR1 and CDR2 are SNHLY and FYNNEI. V lost 4 bases to trimming and J lost 4 bases, with 10 bases between them. CDR3 DNA sequence: TGTGCCAGCAGTGCCGAGGGATCCACTGAAGCTTTCTTT. Translating gives CASSAEGSTEAFF.

This clone occurred a few times. The chain links TRBV27 to TRBJ2-7; TRBD2 aligns across 8 bases. After removal of 3 bases from V and 5 bases from J, the junction contained 9 bases not matched to a gene. The CDR3 runs to 15 residues. Germline CDR1 and CDR2: MNHEY and SMNVEV (reference sequence). The CDR3 loop reads CASSFFGGGSDEQYF. The CDR3 nucleotides are TGTGCCAGCAGTTTTTTCGGGGGGGGGAGTGACGAGCAGTACTTC.

This chain connects TRBV6-1 to TRBJ2-7; 15 bases are a match to TRBD2. J gave up 7 bases and V 4 bases, and 8 bases lay outside the gene matches. The CDR3 covers 16 residues. From germline, CDR1 is MNHNS and CDR2 SASEGT. Written as DNA, the CDR3 is TGTGCCAGCAGTGCCGGCGGACTAGCGGGAGGGTGGGAGCAGTACTTC. Translating gives CASSAGGLAGGWEQYF.

The rearrangement links TRBV29-1 to TRBJ2-2, with 12 bases aligning to TRBD2. V lost 2 bases, J lost 4 bases, and 8 bases stayed unmatched. The germline CDR1 and CDR2 sequences are SQVTM and ANQGSEA. The CDR3 is made up of 17 amino acids. CDR3 protein: CSVECLAGGLCTGELFF. The CDR3 DNA is TGCAGCGTTGAATGCCTAGCGGGAGGGCTTTGCACCGGGGAGCTGTTTTTT.

The chain recombines TRBV12-3 or TRBV12-4 with TRBJ1-5; D perhaps matches TRBD1 (6 bases). The CDR3 is 13 amino acids. Trimming took off 5 bases at V and 6 bases at J, with 11 bases between the two ends. The CDR3 sequence is CASSVDSGQPQHF. CDR3 DNA: TGTGCCAGCAGTGTGGACAGCGGTCAGCCCCAGCATTTT.

V is TRBV19 and J is TRBJ2-1, with TRBD2 matching over 13 bases. V dropped 2 bases and J dropped 6; count of bases not matched to a gene: 10. CDR1 LNHDA and CDR2 SQIVND come from the germline V gene (reference sequence). This CDR3 comprises 18 residues. CDR3 nucleotides: TGTGCCAGTAGTATAAAACTAGCGGGAGGGCCATCTATCAATGAGCAGTTCTTC. Encoded protein: CASSIKLAGGPSINEQFF.

This clone appeared many times. Other DNA sequences of this sample code for an identical CDR3. This sequence joins TRBV27 and TRBJ2-1; 7 positions match TRBD1. The CDR3 sequence is 16 residues long. Germline loops: CDR1 MNHEY, CDR2 SMNVEV (reference sequence). V lost 6 bases, J lost 0 bases, and 8 bases stayed unmatched. CDR3 nucleotides: TGTGCCAGCAGCCTACAGGGGCTGAGCTCCTACAATGAGCAGTTCTTC. The encoded protein is CASSLQGLSSYNEQFF.

The rearrangement links TRBV19 to TRBJ1-1; the D is unclear. CDR1 LNHDA and CDR2 SQIVND come from the germline V gene (reference sequence). The ends were cut back, 0 bases at V and 1 base at J, with 3 bases in the middle. This CDR3 region has 13 residues. CDR3 sequence: CASSIDRNTEAFF. The CDR3 region has the DNA TGTGCCAGTAGTATAGACAGGAACACTGAAGCTTTCTTT.

This clone has ten or more counts. The rearrangement joins TRBV29-1 to TRBJ2-3; D is ambiguous. The germline gives CDR1 SQVTM, CDR2 ANQGSEA. The CDR3 is made up of 17 amino acids. Trimming cost V 3 bases and J 2 bases, with 21 bases left between them. The CDR3 loop is CSVDSDSVTLLTDTQYF. CDR3 DNA: TGCAGCGTTGATTCCGACTCAGTCACCCTCCTCACAGATACGCAGTATTTT.

Only one count was recorded for this clone. The V gene is TRBV29-1, the J gene TRBJ2-1; the match to TRBD1 covers 7 bases. Germline V CDR1 and CDR2: SQVTM, ANQGSEA. Trimming cost V 0 bases and J 6 bases; bases outside gene matches: 5. This CDR3 region has 14 residues. The CDR3 is CSVEEQGLTNEQFF. For the CDR3, the DNA is TGCAGCGTTGAAGAACAGGGGCTTACCAATGAGCAGTTCTTC.